This TCR beta chain was recovered during a study of OX40 agonist ivuxolimab in advanced cancers. Background on the whole study: The costimulatory receptor OX40 (CD134) was targeted by ivuxolimab, a fully human IgG2 agonistic monoclonal antibody. The paper describes the monotherapy dose-escalation part (N = 52 patients) of the phase I trial of ivuxolimab. A male proportion of almost 85% and a mean age of 60 years, ranging from about 20 to 85, were recorded for the dose-escalation cohort. Of the approximately 54 dose-escalation patients, hepatocellular carcinoma was present in about 20, melanoma in approximately 15, renal cell carcinoma in 9 and head and neck cancer in 9. Patients were allowed to have had prior anti-PD-1, anti-PD-L1 or anti-CTLA-4 therapy, and more than 30% of the dose-escalation patients had previously received checkpoint inhibitors. Partial responses were achieved by three dose-escalation patients, of whom one had hepatocellular carcinoma and two had cutaneous melanoma. Intravenous ivuxolimab was administered to patients every 2 weeks at six dose levels: 0.01, 0.1, 0.3, 1.5, 3 and 10 mg/kg. Peripheral TCRbeta sequencing aimed to test whether ivuxolimab altered TCR sequence diversity and caused clonal T-cell expansion.

Overall results and qualifications from the work: At doses from 0.1 to 3.0 mg/kg, clonal expansion was seen in both CD4+ and CD8+ blood T cells between baseline and week 6. On average, CD8+ T cells showed more expanded clones than CD4+ T cells after ivuxolimab. Partial responders in the 0.1-3.0 mg/kg groups had among the lowest normalized peripheral clonal expansion, especially among CD8+ T cells. Antigen specificity was not determined for the clonally expanded peripheral T cells. Low levels of normalized T-cell clonal expansion were also seen in some nonresponding patients.

Genomic DNA was extracted from sorted cells for sequencing of the TCRbeta CDR3 region. TCRbeta CDR3 regions were sequenced using the immunoSEQ Assay. TCRdb holds this immuneACCESS table with in-frame rearrangements only. Some clones are missing; in checked studies, unresolved V genes explain under half, and the rest has no known cause. The sample table shows under 40,000 clones, and more than 60% are seen once. The ten biggest clones cover under 15% of the sample. The trial excluded patients who had a history of autoimmune disease or were on systemic immunosuppression. Peripheral blood for TCR sequencing was collected from all dose cohorts at baseline, on cycle 4 day 1, and on cycle 7 day 1. Samples came from an open-label, multicenter, first-in-human phase I dose-escalation trial of ivuxolimab. Adults with locally advanced or metastatic melanoma, renal cell, hepatocellular, or head and neck squamous cell carcinoma were enrolled in the trial. Before TCR sequencing, CD4+ and CD8+ T cells were separately sorted from peripheral blood.

Between the V and J ends, shortened by 4 bases and 3 bases respectively, the junction contains 12 bases. CDR1 and CDR2 (SEHNR, FQNEAQ) derive from the germline V gene (reference sequence). The CDR3 covers 14 residues, taking in both the cysteine and the phenylalanine. CDR3 DNA only is kept here, 42 bases in frame from base 1. This clone is a singleton in its sample. Its antigen specificity is not known. No base quality information exists; no much larger clone differs at one position. The sequence was collected from an adult with an advanced solid tumor such as melanoma, head and neck, liver or kidney cancer. The material was CD4+ or CD8+ T cells sorted from blood, obtained in a trial of the OX40 agonist ivuxolimab. The receptor chain draws on TRBV7-9 and TRBJ2-5; TRBD1 is a weak D gene call, 6 bases matching. The CDR3 amino acid sequence is: CASSSKRTEETQYF. DNA sequence: TGTGCCAGCAGCTCAAAAAGGACAGAAGAGACCCAGTACTTC.